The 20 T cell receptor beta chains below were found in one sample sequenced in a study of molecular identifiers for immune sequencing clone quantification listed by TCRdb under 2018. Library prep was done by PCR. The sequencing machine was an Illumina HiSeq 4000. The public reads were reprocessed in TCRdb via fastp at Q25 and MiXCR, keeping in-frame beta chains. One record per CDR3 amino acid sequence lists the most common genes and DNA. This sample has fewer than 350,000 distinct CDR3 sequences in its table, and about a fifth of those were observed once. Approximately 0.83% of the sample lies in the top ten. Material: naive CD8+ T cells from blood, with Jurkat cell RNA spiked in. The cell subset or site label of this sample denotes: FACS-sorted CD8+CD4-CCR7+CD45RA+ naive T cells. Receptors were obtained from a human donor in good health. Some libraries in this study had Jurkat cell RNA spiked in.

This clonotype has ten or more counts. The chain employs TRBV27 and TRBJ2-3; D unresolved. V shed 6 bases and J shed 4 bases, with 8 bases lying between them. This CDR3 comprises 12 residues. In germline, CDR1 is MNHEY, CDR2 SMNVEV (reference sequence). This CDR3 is CASSLTADTQYF. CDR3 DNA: TGTGCCAGCAGCTTAACAGCAGATACGCAGTATTTT.

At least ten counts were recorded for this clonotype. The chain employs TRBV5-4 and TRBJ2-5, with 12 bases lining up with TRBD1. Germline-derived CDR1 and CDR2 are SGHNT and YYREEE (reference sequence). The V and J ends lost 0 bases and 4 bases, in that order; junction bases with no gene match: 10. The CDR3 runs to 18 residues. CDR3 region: CASSLALGGQGAIETQYF. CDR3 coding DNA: TGTGCCAGCAGCTTGGCCCTTGGGGGACAGGGGGCGATAGAGACCCAGTACTTC. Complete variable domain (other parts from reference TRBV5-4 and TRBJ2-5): ETGVTQSPTHLIKTRGQQVTLRCSSQSGHNTVSWYQQALGQGPQFIFQYYREEENGRGNFPPRFSGLQFPNYSSELNVNALELDDSALYLCASSLALGGQGAIETQYFGPGTRLLVL.

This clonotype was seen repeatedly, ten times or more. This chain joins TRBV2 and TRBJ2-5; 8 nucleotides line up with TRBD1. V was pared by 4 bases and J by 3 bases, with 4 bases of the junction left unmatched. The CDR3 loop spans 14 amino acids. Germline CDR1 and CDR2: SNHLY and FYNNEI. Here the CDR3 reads CASSGQGWEETQYF. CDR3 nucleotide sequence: TGTGCCAGCAGTGGACAGGGGTGGGAAGAGACCCAGTACTTC.

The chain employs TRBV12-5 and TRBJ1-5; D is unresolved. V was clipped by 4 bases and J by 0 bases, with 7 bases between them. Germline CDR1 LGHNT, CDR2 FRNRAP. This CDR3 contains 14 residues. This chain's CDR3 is CASGSGSSNQPQHF. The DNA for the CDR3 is TGTGCTAGTGGTTCAGGTAGTAGCAATCAGCCCCAGCATTTT.

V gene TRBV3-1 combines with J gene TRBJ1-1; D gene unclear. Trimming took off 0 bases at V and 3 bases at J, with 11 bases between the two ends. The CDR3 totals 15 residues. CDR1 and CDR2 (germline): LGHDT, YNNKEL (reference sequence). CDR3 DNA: TGTGCCAGCAGCCAAGATTCACTCGAAGACACTGAAGCTTTCTTT. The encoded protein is CASSQDSLEDTEAFF. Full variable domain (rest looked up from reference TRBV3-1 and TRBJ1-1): DTAVSQTPKYLVTQMGNDKSIKCEQNLGHDTMYWYKQDSKKFLKIMFSYNNKELIINETVPNRFSPKSPDKAHLNLHINSLELGDSAVYFCASSQDSLEDTEAFFGQGTRLTVV.

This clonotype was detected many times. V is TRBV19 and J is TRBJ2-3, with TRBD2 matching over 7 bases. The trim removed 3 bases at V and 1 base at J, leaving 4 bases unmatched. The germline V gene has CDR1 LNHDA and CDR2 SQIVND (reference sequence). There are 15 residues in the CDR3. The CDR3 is CASSIGAGGTDTQYF. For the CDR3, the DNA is TGTGCCAGTAGTATCGGCGCGGGGGGCACAGATACGCAGTATTTT.

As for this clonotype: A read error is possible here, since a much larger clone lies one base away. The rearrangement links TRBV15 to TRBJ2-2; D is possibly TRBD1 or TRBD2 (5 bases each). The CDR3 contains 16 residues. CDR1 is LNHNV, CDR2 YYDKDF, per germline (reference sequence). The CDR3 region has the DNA TGTGCCACCAGCAGCCCCGGGGCGATCCACCCCGGGGAGCCGTTTTTT. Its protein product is CATSSPGAIHPGEPFF.

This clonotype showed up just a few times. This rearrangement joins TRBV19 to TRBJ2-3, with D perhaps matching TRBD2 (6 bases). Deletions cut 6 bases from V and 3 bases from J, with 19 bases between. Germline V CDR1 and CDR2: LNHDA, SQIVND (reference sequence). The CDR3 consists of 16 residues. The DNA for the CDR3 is TGTGCCAGTAGGCGGGACGGTCCTACTCAAACAGATACGCAGTATTTT. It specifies CASRRDGPTQTDTQYF.

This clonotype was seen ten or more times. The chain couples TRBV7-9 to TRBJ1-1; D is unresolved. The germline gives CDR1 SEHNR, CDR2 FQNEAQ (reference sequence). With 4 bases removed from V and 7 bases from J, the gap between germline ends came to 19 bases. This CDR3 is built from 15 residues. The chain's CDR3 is CASSYLQSGWSEAFF. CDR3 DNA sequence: TGTGCCAGCAGCTACCTACAGTCGGGGTGGAGTGAAGCTTTCTTT. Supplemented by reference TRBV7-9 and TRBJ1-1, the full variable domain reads DTGVSQNPRHKITKRGQNVTFRCDPISEHNRLYWYRQTLGQGPEFLTYFQNEAQLEKSRLLSDRFSAERPKGSFSTLEIQRTEQGDSAMYLCASSYLQSGWSEAFFGQGTRLTVV.

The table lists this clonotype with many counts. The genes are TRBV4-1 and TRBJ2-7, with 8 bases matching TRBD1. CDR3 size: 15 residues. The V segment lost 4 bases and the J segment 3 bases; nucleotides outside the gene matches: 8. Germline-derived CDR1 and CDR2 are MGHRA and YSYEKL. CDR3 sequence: CASSPDRTGYYEQYF. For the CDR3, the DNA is TGCGCCAGCAGCCCCGACCGGACAGGGTACTACGAGCAGTACTTC.

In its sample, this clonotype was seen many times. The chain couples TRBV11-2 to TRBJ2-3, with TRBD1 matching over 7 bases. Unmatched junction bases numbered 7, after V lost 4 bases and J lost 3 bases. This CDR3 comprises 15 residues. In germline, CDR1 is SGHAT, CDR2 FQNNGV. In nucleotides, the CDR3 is TGTGCCAGCAGCTCGGCTACCAGGGGGACAGATACGCAGTATTTT. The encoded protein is CASSSATRGTDTQYF.

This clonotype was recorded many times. The CDR3 loop is CASSQDRAGGGYEQYF. The CDR3 DNA reads as TGCGCCAGCAGCCAAGATCGGGCAGGGGGTGGCTACGAGCAGTACTTC. The chain employs TRBV4-3 and TRBJ2-7, with 7 positions matching TRBD1. V shed 0 bases, J shed 3 bases, and the junction held 8 bases outside the gene matches. The CDR3 spans 16 residues. The germline gives CDR1 LGHNA, CDR2 YSLEER.

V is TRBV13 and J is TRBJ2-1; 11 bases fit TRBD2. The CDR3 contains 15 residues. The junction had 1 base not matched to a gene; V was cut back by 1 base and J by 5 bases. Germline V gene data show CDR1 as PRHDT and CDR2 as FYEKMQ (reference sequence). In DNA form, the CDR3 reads TGTGCCAGCAGCTTAGTACTAGCGGGGGACAATGAGCAGTTCTTC. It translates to CASSLVLAGDNEQFF.

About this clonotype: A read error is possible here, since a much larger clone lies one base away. CDR3 DNA sequence: TGTGCCAGCATGGGCACTGAAGCTTCCTTT. Translating gives CASMGTEASF. This chain links TRBV28 with TRBJ1-1; no clear D. Germline assignment: CDR1 MDHEN and CDR2 SYDVKM. The CDR3 contains 10 residues.

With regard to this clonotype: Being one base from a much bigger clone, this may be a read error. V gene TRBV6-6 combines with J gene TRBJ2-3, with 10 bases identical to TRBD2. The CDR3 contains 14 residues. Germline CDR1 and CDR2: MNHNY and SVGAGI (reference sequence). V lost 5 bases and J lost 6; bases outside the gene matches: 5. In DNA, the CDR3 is TGTGCCAGCAGTCATGGTAGCGGGGGGGATACGCAGTATTTT. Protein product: CASSHGSGGDTQYF.

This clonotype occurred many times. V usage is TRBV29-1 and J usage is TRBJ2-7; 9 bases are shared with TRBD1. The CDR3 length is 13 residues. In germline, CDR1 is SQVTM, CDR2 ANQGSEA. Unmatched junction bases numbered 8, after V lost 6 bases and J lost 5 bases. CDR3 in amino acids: CSVDQTGGHEQYF. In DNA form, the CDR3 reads TGCAGCGTAGACCAGACAGGGGGGCACGAGCAGTACTTC.

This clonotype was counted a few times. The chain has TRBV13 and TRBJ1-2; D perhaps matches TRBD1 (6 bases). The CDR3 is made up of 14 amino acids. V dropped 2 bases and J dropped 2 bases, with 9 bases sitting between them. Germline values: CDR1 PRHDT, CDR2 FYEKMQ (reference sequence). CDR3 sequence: CASSLLGQNYGYTF. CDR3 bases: TGTGCCAGCAGCTTATTAGGACAGAACTATGGCTACACCTTC. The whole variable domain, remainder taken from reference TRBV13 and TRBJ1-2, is AAGVIQSPRHLIKEKRETATLKCYPIPRHDTVYWYQQGPGQDPQFLISFYEKMQSDKGSIPDRFSAQQFSDYHSELNMSSLELGDSALYFCASSLLGQNYGYTFGSGTRLTVV.

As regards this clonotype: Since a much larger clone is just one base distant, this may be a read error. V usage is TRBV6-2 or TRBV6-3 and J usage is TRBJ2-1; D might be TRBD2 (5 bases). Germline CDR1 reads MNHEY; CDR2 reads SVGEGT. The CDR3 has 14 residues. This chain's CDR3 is CDSSYVRLSNEQFF. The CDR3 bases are TGTGACAGCAGTTACGTCCGACTATCCAATGAGCAGTTCTTC.

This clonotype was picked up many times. CDR3 residues: CSARDRNHSSYEQYF. The CDR3 DNA is TGCAGTGCTAGAGATCGAAACCACAGCTCCTACGAGCAGTACTTC. This chain connects TRBV20-1 to TRBJ2-7; no definite D call. CDR3 length: 15 residues. The germline gives CDR1 DFQATT, CDR2 SNEGSKA (reference sequence). Trimming left V 0 bases short and J 0 bases short, with 12 bases between.

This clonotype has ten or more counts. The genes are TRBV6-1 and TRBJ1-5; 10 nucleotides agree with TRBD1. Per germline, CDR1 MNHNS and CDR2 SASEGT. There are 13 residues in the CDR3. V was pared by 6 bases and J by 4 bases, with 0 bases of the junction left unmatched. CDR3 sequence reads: CASRGQGNQPQHF. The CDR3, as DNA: TGTGCCAGCAGGGGACAGGGGAATCAGCCCCAGCATTTT.